Presented here are 16 T cell receptor beta chains from one specimen sequenced in a study of T-cell memory formation after mild COVID-19. TCRdb ran MiXCR on the 5' RACE reads and lists one entry per CDR3 protein. The data contain 250,000 or so distinct CDR3 sequences, 7.5% to 10% of them singletons. The sequencing input was PBMCs or a T cell subset sorted from them (not recorded which). These receptors were obtained from a man between 18 and 29 years old who had mild COVID-19 (a few samples of this study predate the infection). Cell type and time point are not known.

The table lists this clonotype with many counts. The chain recombines TRBV5-1 with TRBJ2-5; possibly TRBD1 or TRBD2 for D (5 bases each). Germline V gene sequence: CDR1 SGHRS, CDR2 YFSETQ. Trimming removed 2 bases from V and 3 bases from J, with 14 bases in between. This CDR3 comprises 15 residues. The CDR3 DNA is TGCGCCAGCAGCTTTGAGGGGAGAGGGGAAGAGACCCAGTACTTC. Its protein product is CASSFEGRGEETQYF.

The sample holds many counts of this clonotype. This chain links TRBV7-6 with TRBJ2-3; D assignment may be TRBD1 or TRBD2 (5 bases each). This CDR3 is 15 amino acids long. From germline, CDR1 is SGHVS and CDR2 FNYEAQ. Trimming pared 7 bases from V and 9 bases from J, leaving 23 bases between. CDR3 in DNA: TGTGCCAGCACCCCCCTGGGGACGAGATCCAGGACGCAGTATTTT. It yields the protein CASTPLGTRSRTQYF.

This clonotype occurred many times. This chain connects TRBV7-3 to TRBJ2-3; D unclear. Germline CDR1 reads SGHTA; CDR2 reads FQGTGA. Between the trimmed V and J ends, which lost 0 bases and 2 bases, there was a span of 9 bases. This CDR3 contains 15 residues. In nucleotides, the CDR3 is TGTGCCAGCAGCTTAACGGGTAGCCACACAGATACGCAGTATTTT. Its protein product is CASSLTGSHTDTQYF.

This clonotype appeared a few times. The chain recombines TRBV3-1 with TRBJ1-3; D gene unclear. Trimming pared 1 base from V and 0 bases from J, leaving 10 bases between. Germline loops: CDR1 LGHDT, CDR2 YNNKEL (reference sequence). The CDR3 loop spans 16 amino acids. The CDR3 is CASSQVVGHSGNTIYF. CDR3 coding DNA: TGTGCCAGCAGCCAAGTAGTAGGGCACTCTGGAAACACCATATATTTT.

The chain recombines TRBV3-1 with TRBJ1-1; D unclear. Germline V lookup: CDR1 LGHDT, CDR2 YNNKEL (reference sequence). CDR3 size: 14 residues. The V end was cut by 0 bases, the J end by 0 bases, with 5 bases between. In DNA, the CDR3 is TGTGCCAGCAGCCAAGATACGGTGAACACTGAAGCTTTCTTT. This codes for CASSQDTVNTEAFF.

This clonotype was found a few times. V and J are TRBV5-1 and TRBJ2-2; D possibly corresponds to TRBD1 (5 bases). The V and J ends lost 2 bases and 3 bases respectively, with 11 bases between them. The CDR3 has 15 amino acids. The germline V gene has CDR1 SGHRS and CDR2 YFSETQ. CDR3 nucleotide sequence: TGCGCCAGCAGCTTAGGCAGGGCTGACACCGGGGAGCTGTTTTTT. Translating gives CASSLGRADTGELFF.

The gene calls are TRBV7-3 and TRBJ2-3, with TRBD1 as a possible D gene (5 bases). In germline, CDR1 is SGHTA, CDR2 FQGTGA. This CDR3 has 16 residues. V dropped 2 bases and J dropped 8 bases, with 20 bases sitting between them. This CDR3 reads CASSLSPGPRTSTQYF. The DNA of the CDR3 is TGTGCCAGCAGCTTATCCCCAGGGCCTAGGACAAGTACGCAGTATTTT.

This clonotype was counted ten times or more. V is TRBV7-2 and J is TRBJ2-2; D remains unclear. Trimming left V 1 base short and J 7 bases short, with 10 bases between. Germline V CDR1 and CDR2: SGHTA, FQGNSA. CDR3 length: 14 residues. This CDR3 reads CASSLERVLGELFF. The DNA for the CDR3 is TGTGCCAGCAGCTTAGAACGGGTTCTCGGGGAGCTGTTTTTT.

This chain uses TRBV4-2 with TRBJ2-1; D is uncertain. The germline CDR1 and CDR2 sequences are LGHNA and YNFKEQ. This CDR3 contains 15 residues. V lost 0 bases to trimming and J lost 0 bases, with 6 bases between them. CDR3 protein: CASSQDDGSYNEQFF. CDR3 coding DNA: TGTGCCAGCAGCCAAGATGACGGCTCCTACAATGAGCAGTTCTTC.

This clonotype was counted ten times or more. The chain employs TRBV10-3 and TRBJ2-1; the D gene could be TRBD1 or TRBD2 (5 bases each). The CDR3 spans 15 residues. The ends were cut back, 4 bases at V and 2 bases at J, with 12 bases in the middle. Germline CDR1 ENHRY, CDR2 SYGVKD. The CDR3 DNA reads as TGTGCCATCAGTGCCGGGACCGAAGCCTACAATGAGCAGTTCTTC. Its translation is CAISAGTEAYNEQFF.

This clonotype has a handful of counts. This chain uses TRBV30 with TRBJ2-5, with a weak D call TRBD1 (5 bases). CDR3 size: 13 residues. Trimming removed 1 base from V and 7 bases from J, with 13 bases in between. Germline V gene lookup returns CDR1 GTSNPN and CDR2 SVGIG (reference sequence). The CDR3 coding sequence is TGTGCCTGGAGTGGGACACCTTTAGGGACCCAGTACTTC. Encoded protein: CAWSGTPLGTQYF.

This clonotype has just a few counts. The J gene is TRBJ2-3, the V gene TRBV7-2, with D perhaps TRBD1 (5 bases). The V and J ends lost 6 bases and 0 bases respectively, with 13 bases between them. Germline assignment: CDR1 SGHTA and CDR2 FQGNSA. The CDR3 has 15 residues. In DNA form, the CDR3 reads TGTGCCAGCAGGGTGGGTGGGGCTAGCACAGATACGCAGTATTTT. This translates into CASRVGGASTDTQYF.

The chain couples TRBV7-2 to TRBJ1-1, with 10 positions matching TRBD1. The length of the CDR3 is 13 residues. Germline CDR1 and CDR2: SGHTA and FQGNSA. V was pared by 6 bases and J by 6 bases, with 4 bases of the junction left unmatched. The CDR3: CASRTGGASEAFF. Written as DNA, the CDR3 is TGTGCCAGCAGGACAGGGGGCGCTTCTGAAGCTTTCTTT.

This CDR3 is CASALGREQPQHF. The CDR3 bases are TGTGCCAGCGCCCTGGGGAGGGAACAGCCCCAGCATTTT. The gene calls are TRBV7-6 and TRBJ1-5; D call uncertain. Trimming took off 8 bases at V and 7 bases at J, with 15 bases between the two ends. CDR1 is SGHVS and CDR2 is FNYEAQ in the germline V gene. This CDR3 region has 13 residues.

In this sample, this clonotype turned up many times. The rearrangement uses TRBV20-1 and TRBJ2-3, with 9 nucleotides matching TRBD2. After removal of 0 bases from V and 4 bases from J, the junction contained 5 bases not matched to a gene. Germline V gene data show CDR1 as DFQATT and CDR2 as SNEGSKA (reference sequence). CDR3 length: 15 amino acids. The CDR3 is CSARDPLAGSDTQYF. As DNA, the CDR3 is TGCAGTGCTAGAGATCCGCTAGCGGGGTCAGATACGCAGTATTTT.

This clonotype has at least ten counts. Written as DNA, the CDR3 is TGTGCCAGCAGTTTTGGCGGGACAACCTACAATGAGCAGTTCTTC. Translated: CASSFGGTTYNEQFF. The rearrangement uses TRBV12-3 or TRBV12-4 and TRBJ2-1; D is tentatively TRBD1 or TRBD2 (6 bases each). The V gene lost 3 bases and the J gene lost 2 bases, with 11 bases spanning the gap. This CDR3 has 15 residues.